A single sample gave rise to the 21 T cell receptor beta chains below, sequenced in a study of PD-L1 blockade in urothelial cancer (dated 2017 in TCRdb). The protocol used for the library was the immunoSEQ multiplex PCR assay. TCRdb mirrors the immuneACCESS table, restricted to in-frame sequences. Some clones are absent from its copies; in checked studies, under half trace to an unresolved V gene, and the reason for the others is unknown. This sample gives tens of thousands of clones in total; around 89% of them show up just once. The top ten constitute 1.6% of the sample. Taken with the paper, the label for time point translates to: pretreatment peripheral blood. The sequences come from PBMCs, collected around atezolizumab (anti-PD-L1) treatment. These receptors came from a man between 60 and 75 years old with urothelial cancer.

The J gene is TRBJ2-5, the V gene TRBV6-1, with a tentative D call TRBD2 (5 bases). The V end lost 1 base, the J end lost 5 bases, and 11 bases lay between the germline ends. CDR1 and CDR2 (germline): MNHNS, SASEGT. CDR3 length equals 14 residues. As DNA, the CDR3 is TGTGCCAGCAGTGAAGTCATGTCGGGGGAGACCCAGTACTTC. Its protein is CASSEVMSGETQYF.

The sample holds one count of this clone. The chain recombines TRBV11-1 with TRBJ2-3, with 13 bases lining up with TRBD2. After removal of 5 bases from V and 4 bases from J, the junction contained 15 bases not matched to a gene. In germline, CDR1 is SGHAT, CDR2 FQDESV (reference sequence). CDR3 length equals 19 residues. The CDR3 spells CASSEGLAGRPPIPDTQYF. Written as DNA, the CDR3 is TGTGCCAGCAGCGAGGGACTAGCGGGGCGACCCCCCATCCCAGATACGCAGTATTTT.

The genes are TRBV2 and TRBJ2-3; TRBD2 is a possible D gene (5 bases). V was pared by 7 bases and J by 8 bases, with 16 bases between. Germline V gene sequence: CDR1 SNHLY, CDR2 FYNNEI. This CDR3 comprises 13 residues. CDR3 coding DNA: TGTGCCAGCACCGGGATCACACGGGGTACGCAGTATTTT. Translated, it gives CASTGITRGTQYF.

The V gene is TRBV27, the J gene TRBJ1-4; unclear D gene. In germline, CDR1 is MNHEY, CDR2 SMNVEV (reference sequence). The V and J ends lost 5 bases and 10 bases respectively, with 17 bases between them. The CDR3 is 14 amino acids. CDR3 in amino acids: CASSINGEVGKLFF. CDR3 nucleotides: TGTGCCAGCAGTATTAACGGGGAAGTTGGAAAACTGTTTTTT.

The J gene is TRBJ2-3, the V gene TRBV5-1, with 15 bases aligning to TRBD2. J was trimmed by 0 bases and V by 0 bases; bases with no gene match: 2. The CDR3 consists of 18 residues. Per the germline V gene, CDR1 is SGHRS and CDR2 is YFSETQ. The CDR3 here is CASSLGGLAGGSTDTQYF. CDR3 bases: TGCGCCAGCAGCTTGGGAGGACTAGCGGGAGGGAGCACAGATACGCAGTATTTT.

V usage is TRBV7-9 and J usage is TRBJ2-5, with 10 bases that match TRBD2. Germline CDR1 and CDR2: SEHNR and FQNEAQ (reference sequence). The CDR3 length is 14 residues. With V trimmed by 6 bases and J by 3 bases, 4 bases remained unmatched. Here the CDR3 DNA reads TGTGCCAGCAGGAGCGGGAGGGGAGAAGAGACCCAGTACTTC. It is translated as CASRSGRGEETQYF. The whole variable domain, remainder taken from reference TRBV7-9 and TRBJ2-5, is DTGVSQNPRHKITKRGQNVTFRCDPISEHNRLYWYRQTLGQGPEFLTYFQNEAQLEKSRLLSDRFSAERPKGSFSTLEIQRTEQGDSAMYLCASRSGRGEETQYFGPGTRLLVL.

The chain couples TRBV10-3 to TRBJ1-1; 8 positions agree with TRBD1. The V and J ends lost 9 bases and 1 base, in that order; junction bases with no gene match: 1. The CDR3 is 12 residues long. CDR1 and CDR2 (germline): ENHRY, SYGVKD. The CDR3 loop reads CAIGTGNTEAFF. In nucleotides, the CDR3 is TGTGCCATTGGGACAGGGAACACTGAAGCTTTCTTT.

The J gene is TRBJ2-2, the V gene TRBV4-3; the match to TRBD2 covers 9 bases. V dropped 7 bases and J dropped 4; count of bases not matched to a gene: 10. CDR3 size: 16 residues. Germline assignment: CDR1 LGHNA and CDR2 YSLEER. CDR3 sequence: CASNNLAGVSTGELFF. In DNA form, the CDR3 reads TGCGCCAGCAACAATTTAGCGGGAGTGTCCACCGGGGAGCTGTTTTTT.

A single count supports this clone. The chain recombines TRBV7-2 with TRBJ2-7; the D is unclear. CDR3 size: 12 residues. Germline CDR1 and CDR2: SGHTA and FQGNSA. The germline V and J ends were trimmed by 2 bases and 3 bases, with 5 bases remaining between them. CDR3 in DNA: TGTGCCAGCAGCTTAAATAACTACGAGCAGTACTTC. Its protein product is CASSLNNYEQYF.

This clone is a singleton in its sample. The J gene is TRBJ1-2, the V gene TRBV15; the D gene is possibly TRBD1 (5 bases). CDR1 LNHNV and CDR2 YYDKDF come from the germline V gene (reference sequence). Trimming pared 0 bases from V and 8 bases from J, leaving 16 bases between. This CDR3 is 15 amino acids long. CDR3 residues: CATSREKGAPLGYTF. CDR3 nucleotides: TGTGCCACCAGCAGAGAAAAAGGGGCGCCTCTCGGCTACACCTTC.

V and J are TRBV11-2 and TRBJ2-3, with a possible D match to TRBD2 (7 bases). The V end lost 4 bases, the J end lost 5 bases, and 13 bases lay between the germline ends. CDR1 and CDR2 from the germline V gene are SGHAT and FQNNGV. The CDR3 runs 14 residues. The CDR3: CASSSGGRRDTQYF. The DNA for the CDR3 is TGTGCCAGCAGCTCGGGGGGCCGTCGAGATACGCAGTATTTT. The full variable domain, rest sourced from reference TRBV11-2 and TRBJ2-3, is EAGVAQSPRYKIIEKRQSVAFWCNPISGHATLYWYQQILGQGPKLLIQFQNNGVVDDSQLPKDRFSAERLKGVDSTLKIQPAKLEDSAVYLCASSSGGRRDTQYFGPGTRLTVL.

The V gene is TRBV19, the J gene TRBJ2-3; 9 bases agree with TRBD2. The CDR3 has 15 residues. The germline CDR1 and CDR2 sequences are LNHDA and SQIVND (reference sequence). V gave up 4 bases and J gave up 7 bases; unmatched junction bases: 9. CDR3 nucleotides: TGTGCCAGTAGTAGGCGAGCGGGGGGATCAAATACGCAGTATTTT. Translation: CASSRRAGGSNTQYF. Together with reference TRBV19 and TRBJ2-3, the CDR3 gives the full variable domain: DGGITQSPKYLFRKEGQNVTLSCEQNLNHDAMYWYRQDPGQGLRLIYYSQIVNDFQKGDIAEGYSVSREKKESFPLTVTSAQKNPTAFYLCASSRRAGGSNTQYFGPGTRLTVL.

The gene calls are TRBV4-3 and TRBJ2-4; a weak D match, TRBD1 (5 bases). V shed 4 bases and J shed 7 bases, with 20 bases lying between them. Germline V gives CDR1 LGHNA, CDR2 YSLEER. The CDR3 extends over 16 amino acids. CDR3 in amino acids: CASSPTTVHVYNIQYF. CDR3 bases: TGCGCCAGCAGCCCGACGACAGTTCACGTCTACAACATTCAGTACTTC.

This chain uses TRBV5-8 with TRBJ2-7, with 9 nucleotides matching TRBD1. Germline assignment: CDR1 SGHTS and CDR2 YDEGEE. V lost 4 bases, J lost 0 bases, and 5 bases stayed unmatched. This CDR3 contains 15 residues. This CDR3 reads CASSARGQGSYEQYF. The CDR3 DNA sequence: TGTGCCAGCAGCGCGAGGGGACAGGGCTCCTACGAGCAGTACTTC.

This rearrangement joins TRBV20-1 to TRBJ2-7; 7 nucleotides line up with TRBD1. The CDR3 runs 11 residues. Germline V lookup: CDR1 DFQATT, CDR2 SNEGSKA (reference sequence). V lost 5 bases to trimming and J lost 6 bases; unmatched junction nucleotides: 4. The CDR3 is CSAWDSLEQYF. In DNA form, the CDR3 reads TGCAGTGCTTGGGACAGTCTCGAGCAGTACTTC.

This clone occurred once. The J gene is TRBJ2-7, the V gene TRBV9; the D is unclear. Deletions cut 1 base from V and 6 bases from J, with 11 bases between. Germline V lookup: CDR1 SGDLS, CDR2 YYNGEE. CDR3 length: 13 amino acids. The CDR3 spells CASSVSIAGEQYF. The DNA of the CDR3 is TGTGCCAGCAGCGTAAGCATTGCCGGCGAGCAGTACTTC. Based on the CDR3 plus reference TRBV9 and TRBJ2-7, the full variable domain is DSGVTQTPKHLITATGQRVTLRCSPRSGDLSVYWYQQSLDQGLQFLIQYYNGEERAKGNILERFSAQQFPDLHSELNLSSLELGDSALYFCASSVSIAGEQYFGPGTRLTVT.

The chain uses TRBV7-3 and TRBJ2-1; D remains unclear. The ends were cut back, 2 bases at V and 0 bases at J, with 14 bases in the middle. Per germline, CDR1 SGHTA and CDR2 FQGTGA. The CDR3 has 17 amino acids. CDR3 sequence (DNA): TGTGCCAGCAGCTTATCCTCGGCGGAGAGCTCCTACAATGAGCAGTTCTTC. It specifies CASSLSSAESSYNEQFF.

In its sample, this clone was seen once. The chain carries TRBV19 and TRBJ1-5; tentative D call: TRBD1 (5 bases). CDR3 length: 15 residues. Trimming left V 8 bases short and J 0 bases short, with 14 bases between. CDR1 is LNHDA, CDR2 SQIVND, per germline (reference sequence). The CDR3 spells CASSFATVSNQPQHF. In DNA form, the CDR3 reads TGTGCCAGTTCTTTCGCGACAGTTAGCAATCAGCCCCAGCATTTT. Supplemented by reference TRBV19 and TRBJ1-5, the full variable domain reads DGGITQSPKYLFRKEGQNVTLSCEQNLNHDAMYWYRQDPGQGLRLIYYSQIVNDFQKGDIAEGYSVSREKKESFPLTVTSAQKNPTAFYLCASSFATVSNQPQHFGDGTRLSIL.

This sequence joins TRBV7-8 and TRBJ2-1; 7 nucleotides align to TRBD1. V lost 5 bases and J lost 4; bases outside the gene matches: 5. CDR1 and CDR2 (germline): SGHVS, FQNEAQ. The length of the CDR3 is 14 residues. CDR3 sequence (DNA): TGTGCCAGCAGCAGGACAGGCCAGTACAATGAGCAGTTCTTC. Protein product: CASSRTGQYNEQFF. The full variable domain, in which reference TRBV7-8 and TRBJ2-1 provide the parts outside the CDR3, is GAGVSQSPRYKVAKRGQDVALRCDPISGHVSLFWYQQALGQGPEFLTYFQNEAQLDKSGLPSDRFFAERPEGSVSTLKIQRTQQEDSAVYLCASSRTGQYNEQFFGPGTRLTVL.

V and J are TRBV30 and TRBJ1-5; 8 bases are a match to TRBD1. The CDR3 runs 16 residues. Unmatched junction bases numbered 9, after V lost 1 base and J lost 4 bases. Germline CDR1 reads GTSNPN; CDR2 reads SVGIG (reference sequence). CDR3 in amino acids: CAWSAKGQGWNQPQHF. In DNA form, the CDR3 reads TGTGCCTGGAGTGCGAAAGGACAGGGTTGGAATCAGCCCCAGCATTTT.

The chain couples TRBV2 to TRBJ2-5, with 7 bases identical to TRBD1. CDR3 length: 15 amino acids. Germline trimming cut 3 bases from V and 4 bases from J; bases unmatched to any gene: 8. Germline loops: CDR1 SNHLY, CDR2 FYNNEI. CDR3 sequence (DNA): TGTGCCAGCAGTGATCACGACAGGGCCCCAGAGACCCAGTACTTC. Residues: CASSDHDRAPETQYF.